This entry is about one T cell receptor beta chain. Its specificity is not known. Researchers ran the PCR with 60 Vbeta and 13 Jbeta primers. Sequencing used immunoSEQ multiplex PCR; TCRdb keeps in-frame clones, though not all of them. The sample consists of about 160,000 clones, 84% of them appearing once. This CDR3 is built from 13 residues. V dropped 0 bases and J dropped 5; count of bases not matched to a gene: 0. Germline CDR1 and CDR2: MNHNY and SVGAGI (reference sequence). The sample is drawn from a study of cytomegalovirus exposure and HLA in healthy donors. The overall study: In a previous analysis, 100 million to 140 million unique TCR beta sequences were found from some 200 million T cells.

The study, taken as a whole, reports: Three chains linked to CMV were shown in vitro to be specific for CMV antigens.

This clonotype originated in a man aged 50 to 60 in good health and CMV-seropositive. Sequences were obtained from PBMCs. The chain recombines TRBV6-6 with TRBJ1-1; 7 nucleotides match TRBD1. The CDR3 loop reads CASSYSTGTEAFF. The DNA of the CDR3 is TGTGCCAGCAGTTACTCGACAGGGACTGAAGCTTTCTTT.